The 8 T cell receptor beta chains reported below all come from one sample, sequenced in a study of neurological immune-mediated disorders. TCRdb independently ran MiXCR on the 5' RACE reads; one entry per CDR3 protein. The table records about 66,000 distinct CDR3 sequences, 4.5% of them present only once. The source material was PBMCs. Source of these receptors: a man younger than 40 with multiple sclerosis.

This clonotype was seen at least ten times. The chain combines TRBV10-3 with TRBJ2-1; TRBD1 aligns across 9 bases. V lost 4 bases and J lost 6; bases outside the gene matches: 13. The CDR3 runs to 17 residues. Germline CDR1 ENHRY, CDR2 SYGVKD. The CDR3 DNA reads TGTGCCATCAGTGGTCCTCGGACAGGGGCGTACAGCAATGAGCAGTTCTTC. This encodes CAISGPRTGAYSNEQFF.

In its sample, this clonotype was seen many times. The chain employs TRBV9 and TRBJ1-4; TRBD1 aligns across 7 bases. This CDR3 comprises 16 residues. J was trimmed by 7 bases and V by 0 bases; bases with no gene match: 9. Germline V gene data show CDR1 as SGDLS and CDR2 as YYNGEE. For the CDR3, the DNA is TGTGCCAGCAGCGTAGCTCCGGGACAGCGCGGTGAAAAACTGTTTTTT. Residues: CASSVAPGQRGEKLFF. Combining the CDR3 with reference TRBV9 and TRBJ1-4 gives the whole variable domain DSGVTQTPKHLITATGQRVTLRCSPRSGDLSVYWYQQSLDQGLQFLIQYYNGEERAKGNILERFSAQQFPDLHSELNLSSLELGDSALYFCASSVAPGQRGEKLFFGSGTQLSVL.

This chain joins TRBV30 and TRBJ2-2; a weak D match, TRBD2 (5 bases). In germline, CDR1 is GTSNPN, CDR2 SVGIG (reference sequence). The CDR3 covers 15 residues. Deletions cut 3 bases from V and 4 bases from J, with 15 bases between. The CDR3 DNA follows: TGTGCCTGGAGGAGGGATAGTCTGGGCACCGGGGAGCTGTTTTTT. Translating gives CAWRRDSLGTGELFF.

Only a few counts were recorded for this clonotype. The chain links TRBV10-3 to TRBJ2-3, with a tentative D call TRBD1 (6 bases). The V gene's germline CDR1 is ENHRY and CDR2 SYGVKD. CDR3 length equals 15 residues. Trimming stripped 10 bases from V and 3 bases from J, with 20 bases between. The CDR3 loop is CASQPTGSSTDTQYF. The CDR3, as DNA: TGTGCCAGCCAACCGACAGGCTCGTCTACAGATACGCAGTATTTT.

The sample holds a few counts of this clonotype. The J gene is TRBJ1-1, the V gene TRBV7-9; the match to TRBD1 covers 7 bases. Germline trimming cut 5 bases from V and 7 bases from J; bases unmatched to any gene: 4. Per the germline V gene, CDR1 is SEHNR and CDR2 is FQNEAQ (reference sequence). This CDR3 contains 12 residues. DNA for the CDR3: TGTGCCAGCAGCCCTCAGGGGGGTGAAGCTTTCTTT. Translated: CASSPQGGEAFF.

The CDR3 spells CASSDLTGVYEQYF. CDR3 DNA sequence: TGTGCCAGCAGTGATTTAACAGGGGTCTACGAGCAGTACTTC. The V call is TRBV6-1, the J call TRBJ2-7; 7 bases are a match to TRBD1. Germline trimming cut 3 bases from V and 3 bases from J; bases unmatched to any gene: 5. Germline V gene sequence: CDR1 MNHNS, CDR2 SASEGT. The CDR3 loop spans 14 amino acids.

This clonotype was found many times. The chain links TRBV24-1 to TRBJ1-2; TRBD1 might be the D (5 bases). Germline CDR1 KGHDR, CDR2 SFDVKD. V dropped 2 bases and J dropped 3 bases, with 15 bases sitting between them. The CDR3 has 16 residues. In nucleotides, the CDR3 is TGTGCCACCAGTGATTCCACCCTCTCGGGGGACTATGGCTACACCTTC. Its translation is CATSDSTLSGDYGYTF.

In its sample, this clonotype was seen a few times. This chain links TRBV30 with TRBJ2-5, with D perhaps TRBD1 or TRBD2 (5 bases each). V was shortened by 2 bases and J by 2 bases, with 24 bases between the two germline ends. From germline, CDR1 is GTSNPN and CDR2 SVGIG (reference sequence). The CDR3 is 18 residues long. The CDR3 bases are TGTGCCTGGAGTACCTCCGGGACGGATCGGTGGCTACAAGAGACCCAGTACTTC. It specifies CAWSTSGTDRWLQETQYF.